This entry describes one T cell receptor beta chain. Its matching antigen is unknown. These data come from a study of STAT5B mutations in CD4+ large granular lymphocyte leukemia. Controls came from buffy coats of healthy blood donors. Study findings and constraints: About 26% of private leukemic clonotypes occurred rarely in other patients' non-leukemic repertoires.

Germline-derived CDR1 and CDR2 are LNHDA and SQIVND (reference sequence). Trimming took 5 bases from V and 2 from J, leaving 21 bases between them. CDR3 size: 17 residues. The survey-level immunoSEQ assay was used. The method was immunoSEQ multiplex PCR; TCRdb's version includes in-frame clones alone and lacks a portion of them. The data contain tens of thousands of clones, about four fifths of them singletons. This TCR came from a human donor in good health. The rearrangement uses TRBV19 and TRBJ1-1, with D possibly TRBD1 on 6 matching bases. Input material: CD4+ T cells from blood buffy coats. In DNA, the CDR3 is TGTGCCAGTAGTGCTCGACGTTACCGGGACAAAAACACTGAAGCTTTCTTT. It codes for CASSARRYRDKNTEAFF.